Shown below are 6 T cell receptor beta chains from a single sample sequenced in a study of response to subunit inactivated influenza vaccine. From the RT-PCR reads, TCRdb called clonotypes with MiXCR, one entry per CDR3 protein. This table holds 450,000 to 600,000 distinct CDR3 sequences, approximately 7.1% found once. Here the sequenced sample was PBMCs from blood, taken roughly 24 months after vaccination. These receptors were obtained from a man in his fifties or sixties who received an inactivated influenza vaccine.

The rearrangement links TRBV19 to TRBJ1-2; D unclear. V lost 9 bases, J lost 4 bases, and 18 bases lay in between. The CDR3 consists of 14 residues. The germline V gene has CDR1 LNHDA and CDR2 SQIVND (reference sequence). CDR3 in amino acids: CASKDDPTGYGYTF. The CDR3 DNA sequence: TGTGCCAGCAAGGACGACCCCACGGGCTATGGCTACACCTTC.

Ten or more counts support this clonotype. The genes are TRBV24-1 and TRBJ2-3; D remains unclear. Germline V CDR1 and CDR2: KGHDR, SFDVKD. The V end lost 8 bases, the J end lost 6 bases, and 8 bases lay between the germline ends. The CDR3 runs to 11 residues. CDR3 in amino acids: CATTDRDTQYF. The CDR3 DNA sequence: TGTGCCACCACCGACCGGGATACGCAGTATTTT.

This clonotype was detected only a few times. The gene calls are TRBV5-1 and TRBJ2-7; the match to TRBD2 covers 12 bases. Germline V gene sequence: CDR1 SGHRS, CDR2 YFSETQ. Germline trimming cut 0 bases from V and 1 base from J; bases unmatched to any gene: 11. This CDR3 is 19 amino acids long. Written as DNA, the CDR3 is TGCGCCAGCAGCTTGGTTGTCACTAGCGGGAGGCCCGAATCCTACGAGCAGTACTTC. Protein product: CASSLVVTSGRPESYEQYF.

This clonotype was detected only a few times. This chain connects TRBV6-2 or TRBV6-3 to TRBJ2-7; 7 bases map to TRBD2. The V segment lost 5 bases and the J segment 4 bases; nucleotides outside the gene matches: 11. CDR1 is MNHEY and CDR2 is SVGEGT in the germline V gene. The CDR3 loop spans 15 amino acids. CDR3 bases: TGTGCCAGCAGTCACTGGACTAGAGCTAAATACGAGCAGTACTTC. Amino acid sequence: CASSHWTRAKYEQYF.

The sample holds a few counts of this clonotype. The genes are TRBV12-5 and TRBJ1-1; D call uncertain. Germline V gene lookup returns CDR1 LGHNT and CDR2 FRNRAP. Trimming left V 1 base short and J 0 bases short, with 21 bases between. The length of the CDR3 is 19 residues. DNA for the CDR3: TGTGCTAGTGGTTTGGCCCCGATCCCGGTAGTTAGCATGAACACTGAAGCTTTCTTT. Translating it yields CASGLAPIPVVSMNTEAFF.

With respect to this clonotype: One base away lies a much larger clone, so this may be a sequencing read error. Because it lacks the conserved phenylalanine or tryptophan at the end, this CDR3 is likely a read error. The DNA of the CDR3 is TGTGCCAGCAGTCCCCTTGGAAGAGGGGGGTACGAGCAGTACTCC. Amino acids: CASSPLGRGGYEQYS. This sequence joins TRBV27 and TRBJ2-7; D assignment may be TRBD1 or TRBD2 (6 bases each). The V end was cut by 5 bases, the J end by 4 bases, with 18 bases between. Per germline, CDR1 MNHEY and CDR2 SMNVEV (reference sequence). This CDR3 is built from 15 residues.